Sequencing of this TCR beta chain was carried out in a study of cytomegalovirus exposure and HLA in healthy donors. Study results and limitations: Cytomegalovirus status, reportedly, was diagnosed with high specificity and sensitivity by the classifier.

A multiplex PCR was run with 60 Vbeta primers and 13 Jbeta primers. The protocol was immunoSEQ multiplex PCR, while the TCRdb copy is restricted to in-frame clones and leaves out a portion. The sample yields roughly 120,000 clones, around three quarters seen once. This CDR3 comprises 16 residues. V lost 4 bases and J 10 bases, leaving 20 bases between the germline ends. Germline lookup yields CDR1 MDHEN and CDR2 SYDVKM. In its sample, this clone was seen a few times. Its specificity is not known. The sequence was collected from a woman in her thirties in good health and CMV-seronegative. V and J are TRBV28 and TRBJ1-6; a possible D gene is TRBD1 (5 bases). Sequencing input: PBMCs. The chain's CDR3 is CASSSQGQAVNSPLHF. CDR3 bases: TGTGCCAGCAGTTCCCAGGGTCAGGCCGTAAACTCACCCCTCCACTTT.